One and the same sample provided the 22 T cell receptor beta chains below, sequenced in a study of technical replicates of blood from several donors. Some clones are missing from TCRdb's copy, which holds only in-frame ones; the method was immunoSEQ multiplex PCR. The data hold 90,000 to 100,000 clones, with over 85% observed a single time. What was sequenced was T cells isolated from PBMCs. These receptors came from a human donor in good health.

This chain joins TRBV30 and TRBJ2-5, with 12 bases identical to TRBD2. The CDR3 sequence is 18 residues long. In germline, CDR1 is GTSNPN, CDR2 SVGIG (reference sequence). The ends lost 2 bases at V and 0 bases at J; junction bases unmatched: 10. CDR3 in amino acids: CAWSKGLAGLLYQETQYF. CDR3 nucleotide sequence: TGTGCCTGGAGTAAGGGACTAGCGGGCCTTTTGTACCAAGAGACCCAGTACTTC. Filled out from reference TRBV30 and TRBJ2-5, the complete variable domain reads SQTIHQWPATLVQPVGSPLSLECTVEGTSNPNLYWYRQAAGRGLQLLFYSVGIGQISSEVPQNLSASRPQDRQFILSSKKLLLSDSGFYLCAWSKGLAGLLYQETQYFGPGTRLLVL.

Of note for this clone: A read error may produce the germline difference seen at one junction end. The chain recombines TRBV18 with TRBJ1-1, with D hard to call. Germline V gene data show CDR1 as KGHSH and CDR2 as LQKENI. The CDR3 totals 13 residues. CDR3 in DNA: TGTGCCAACTCACGAGGGAGGGACACTGAAGCTTTCTTT. Translation gives CANSRGRDTEAFF.

The chain employs TRBV29-1 and TRBJ2-7, with D perhaps TRBD1 (5 bases). V gave up 1 base and J gave up 6 bases, with 10 bases separating them. The length of the CDR3 is 12 residues. CDR1 and CDR2 from the germline V gene are SQVTM and ANQGSEA. This chain's CDR3 is CSVEVQGPEQYF. The DNA of the CDR3 is TGCAGCGTTGAAGTTCAGGGCCCCGAGCAGTACTTC.

The rearrangement joins TRBV4-1 to TRBJ1-1; no clear D gene. The germline V and J ends were trimmed by 2 bases and 4 bases, with 8 bases remaining between them. The CDR3 consists of 13 residues. CDR1 and CDR2 (germline): MGHRA, YSYEKL. CDR3 loop: CASSQLRGTEAFF. The CDR3 DNA reads as TGCGCCAGCAGCCAATTACGGGGCACTGAAGCTTTCTTT.

The gene calls are TRBV15 and TRBJ2-7, with D possibly being TRBD1 (5 bases). V dropped 2 bases and J dropped 1 base, with 15 bases sitting between them. CDR1 and CDR2 (germline): LNHNV, YYDKDF (reference sequence). There are 16 residues in the CDR3. DNA of the CDR3: TGTGCCACCAGCAGACTGGAAGGGGTTTGGTCCTACGAGCAGTACTTC. Translation: CATSRLEGVWSYEQYF. Complete variable domain (other parts from reference TRBV15 and TRBJ2-7): DAMVIQNPRYQVTQFGKPVTLSCSQTLNHNVMYWYQQKSSQAPKLLFHYYDKDFNNEADTPDNFQSRRPNTSFCFLDIRSPGLGDTAMYLCATSRLEGVWSYEQYFGPGTRLTVT.

The rearrangement joins TRBV19 to TRBJ1-2; 9 bases line up with TRBD1. Trimming took 5 bases from V and 8 from J; bases not matched to a gene: 18. The CDR3 is 17 residues long. Germline V gene lookup returns CDR1 LNHDA and CDR2 SQIVND (reference sequence). CDR3 coding DNA: TGTGCCAGTAGTGAAGGGACAGGGATTTGGCAGCGGGGCGGCTACACCTTC. This codes for CASSEGTGIWQRGGYTF. Based on the CDR3 plus reference TRBV19 and TRBJ1-2, the full variable domain is DGGITQSPKYLFRKEGQNVTLSCEQNLNHDAMYWYRQDPGQGLRLIYYSQIVNDFQKGDIAEGYSVSREKKESFPLTVTSAQKNPTAFYLCASSEGTGIWQRGGYTFGSGTRLTVV.

This sequence joins TRBV11-3 and TRBJ2-2; TRBD2 is a possible D gene (5 bases). Germline assignment: CDR1 SGHNT and CDR2 YENEEA. V lost 3 bases to trimming and J lost 4 bases, with 12 bases between them. The CDR3 consists of 15 residues. The CDR3 bases are TGTGCCAGCAGCTTGGGCGGGTCGGGCACCGGGGAGCTGTTTTTT. It codes for CASSLGGSGTGELFF.

The CDR3 nucleotides read TGTGCCAGCAGCTTAGCGTTTGCGGGAGCGAACACCGGGGAGCTGTTTTTT. Its protein product is CASSLAFAGANTGELFF. The chain couples TRBV7-2 to TRBJ2-2; 7 nucleotides agree with TRBD2. The junction had 4 bases not matched to a gene; V was cut back by 0 bases and J by 0 bases. The CDR3 is made up of 17 amino acids. Germline V CDR1 and CDR2: SGHTA, FQGNSA.

The chain carries TRBV7-3 and TRBJ1-2; 9 bases map to TRBD1. This CDR3 contains 14 residues. V shed 6 bases and J 4 bases; nucleotides not matched to a gene: 6. Germline-derived CDR1 and CDR2 are SGHTA and FQGTGA. This chain's CDR3 is CASSPGTGTYGYTF. CDR3 nucleotide sequence: TGTGCCAGCAGTCCCGGGACAGGGACCTATGGCTACACCTTC.

The chain recombines TRBV11-3 with TRBJ2-7, with D tentatively TRBD1 (6 bases). Trimming removed 5 bases from V and 2 bases from J, with 10 bases in between. Germline V gives CDR1 SGHNT, CDR2 YENEEA. The CDR3 is made up of 13 amino acids. The CDR3 is CASSPTGPYEQYF. As DNA, the CDR3 is TGTGCCAGCAGCCCGACAGGCCCCTACGAGCAGTACTTC.

The sample holds one count of this clone. The chain links TRBV7-9 to TRBJ2-3; TRBD1 might be the D (6 bases). Trimming took off 2 bases at V and 2 bases at J, with 8 bases between the two ends. Germline V gene lookup returns CDR1 SEHNR and CDR2 FQNEAQ (reference sequence). The CDR3 extends over 14 amino acids. The CDR3 coding sequence is TGTGCCAGCAGCTTACGACAGGTCACAGATACGCAGTATTTT. Translation: CASSLRQVTDTQYF.

CDR3 nucleotides: TGCGCCAGCAGTCCGGGACAGGGCGACACCGGGGAGCTGTTTTTT. This sequence encodes CASSPGQGDTGELFF. The chain recombines TRBV5-1 with TRBJ2-2, with 9 bases that match TRBD1. CDR3 length equals 15 residues. Germline lookup yields CDR1 SGHRS and CDR2 YFSETQ. V trimming: 5 bases; J trimming: 3 bases; junction bases outside the gene matches: 5.

This rearrangement joins TRBV9 to TRBJ1-1; D unresolved. V lost 3 bases and J 1 base, leaving 16 bases between the germline ends. CDR1 is SGDLS and CDR2 is YYNGEE in the germline V gene. There are 16 residues in the CDR3. CDR3 in DNA: TGTGCCAGCAGCGCCAGGTCAGACACTCAGAACACTGAAGCTTTCTTT. Translated, it gives CASSARSDTQNTEAFF. Variable domain in full (rest from reference TRBV9 and TRBJ1-1): DSGVTQTPKHLITATGQRVTLRCSPRSGDLSVYWYQQSLDQGLQFLIQYYNGEERAKGNILERFSAQQFPDLHSELNLSSLELGDSALYFCASSARSDTQNTEAFFGQGTRLTVV.

The V gene is TRBV25-1, the J gene TRBJ2-5; D perhaps matches TRBD1 (5 bases). The CDR3 is made up of 15 amino acids. Per the germline V gene, CDR1 is MGHDK and CDR2 is SYGVNS. The V gene lost 0 bases and the J gene lost 3 bases, with 11 bases spanning the gap. The chain's CDR3 is CASSEYTPGKETQYF. The CDR3, as DNA: TGTGCCAGCAGTGAATATACGCCAGGGAAAGAGACCCAGTACTTC.

V gene TRBV9 combines with J gene TRBJ2-3, with D tentatively TRBD2 (5 bases). Looked up from germline, CDR1 is SGDLS and CDR2 is YYNGEE. This CDR3 is built from 15 residues. Trimming took off 3 bases at V and 2 bases at J, with 13 bases between the two ends. CDR3 loop: CASSASGPSTDTQYF. Written as DNA, the CDR3 is TGTGCCAGCAGCGCAAGCGGCCCCTCCACAGATACGCAGTATTTT.

The chain links TRBV29-1 to TRBJ1-1, with D tentatively TRBD1 (6 bases). The CDR3 sequence is 11 residues long. Trimming removed 3 bases from V and 8 bases from J, with 10 bases in between. Germline-derived CDR1 and CDR2 are SQVTM and ANQGSEA. The CDR3 DNA sequence: TGCAGCGTTGACAAGGGGGGGGAAGCTTTCTTT. This encodes CSVDKGGEAFF.

This chain links TRBV10-3 with TRBJ2-2; 7 nucleotides align to TRBD1. V was pared by 1 base and J by 6 bases, with 5 bases of the junction left unmatched. The germline V gene encodes CDR1 ENHRY and CDR2 SYGVKD. The CDR3 totals 15 residues. CDR3 sequence: CAISELKTGPGELFF. The CDR3, as DNA: TGTGCCATCAGTGAGTTGAAGACAGGGCCCGGGGAGCTGTTTTTT.

This clone was observed a few times. The chain couples TRBV2 to TRBJ1-1; D remains unclear. Germline assignment: CDR1 SNHLY and CDR2 FYNNEI. Trimming left V 7 bases short and J 0 bases short, with 9 bases between. This CDR3 contains 13 residues. This CDR3 is CASKKTLNTEAFF. For the CDR3, the DNA is TGTGCCAGCAAGAAGACATTGAACACTGAAGCTTTCTTT.

This clone has just a few counts. The genes are TRBV7-3 and TRBJ2-1; D possibly corresponds to TRBD1 (5 bases). The length of the CDR3 is 15 residues. V gave up 5 bases and J gave up 4 bases, with 15 bases separating them. Germline V gene data show CDR1 as SGHTA and CDR2 as FQGTGA. The CDR3 region has the DNA TGTGCCAGCAGCCGAATTTCGACAGCATACAATGAGCAGTTCTTC. This encodes CASSRISTAYNEQFF. The entire variable domain, with the rest obtained from reference TRBV7-3 and TRBJ2-1, is as follows: GAGVSQTPSNKVTEKGKYVELRCDPISGHTALYWYRQSLGQGPEFLIYFQGTGAADDSGLPNDRFFAVRPEGSVSTLKIQRTERGDSAVYLCASSRISTAYNEQFFGPGTRLTVL.

This chain links TRBV6-1 with TRBJ2-3; 9 bases map to TRBD2. With 4 bases clipped from V and 7 bases from J, the junction kept 18 bases outside the gene matches. This CDR3 is built from 18 residues. Germline-derived CDR1 and CDR2 are MNHNS and SASEGT. The CDR3 nucleotides are TGTGCCAGCAGTGGCACTAGCGGGCTCCCCCGCCTTTTTCATACGCAGTATTTT. It specifies CASSGTSGLPRLFHTQYF.

The chain links TRBV19 to TRBJ2-3; possible D gene TRBD2, 6 bases. Trimming cost V 5 bases and J 0 bases, with 9 bases left between them. There are 14 residues in the CDR3. Germline assignment: CDR1 LNHDA and CDR2 SQIVND (reference sequence). In nucleotides, the CDR3 is TGTGCCAGTAGTCGCGGGAAGAGCACAGATACGCAGTATTTT. Protein: CASSRGKSTDTQYF.

The CDR3 DNA is TGCGCCAGCAGCTTGGCCTTCCAAGAGACCCAGTACTTC. Its translation: CASSLAFQETQYF. The J gene is TRBJ2-5, the V gene TRBV5-1, with D unclear. Trimming removed 0 bases at V and 1 base at J, with 4 bases between. Germline V gene sequence: CDR1 SGHRS, CDR2 YFSETQ. There are 13 residues in the CDR3.